The clone carrying this T cell receptor (beta chain) has a single count. Its antigen remains unknown. Clones were read by immunoSEQ multiplex PCR, and TCRdb kept only the in-frame ones, dropping some. The data contain approximately 60,000 clones, around 83% of them singletons. This record comes from a study of OX40 agonist ivuxolimab in advanced cancers. The study, taken as a whole, reports: With doses of 0.1 to 3.0 mg/kg, CD4+ and CD8+ blood T cells had undergone clonal expansion by week 6. Clonal expansion in partial responders at 0.1-3.0 mg/kg ranked among the lowest.

This CDR3 is 12 amino acids long. Germline V gene lookup returns CDR1 SQVTM and CDR2 ANQGSEA. Trimming stripped 7 bases from V and 5 bases from J, with 12 bases between. This sample comprised CD4+ or CD8+ T cells sorted from blood, obtained in a trial of the OX40 agonist ivuxolimab. The rearrangement links TRBV29-1 to TRBJ2-1, with D unclear. The receptor was derived from an adult with an advanced solid tumor such as melanoma, head and neck, liver or kidney cancer. The CDR3 nucleotides read TGCAGCGCCGGGCAGGCTAACAATGAGCAGTTCTTC. This sequence encodes CSAGQANNEQFF.